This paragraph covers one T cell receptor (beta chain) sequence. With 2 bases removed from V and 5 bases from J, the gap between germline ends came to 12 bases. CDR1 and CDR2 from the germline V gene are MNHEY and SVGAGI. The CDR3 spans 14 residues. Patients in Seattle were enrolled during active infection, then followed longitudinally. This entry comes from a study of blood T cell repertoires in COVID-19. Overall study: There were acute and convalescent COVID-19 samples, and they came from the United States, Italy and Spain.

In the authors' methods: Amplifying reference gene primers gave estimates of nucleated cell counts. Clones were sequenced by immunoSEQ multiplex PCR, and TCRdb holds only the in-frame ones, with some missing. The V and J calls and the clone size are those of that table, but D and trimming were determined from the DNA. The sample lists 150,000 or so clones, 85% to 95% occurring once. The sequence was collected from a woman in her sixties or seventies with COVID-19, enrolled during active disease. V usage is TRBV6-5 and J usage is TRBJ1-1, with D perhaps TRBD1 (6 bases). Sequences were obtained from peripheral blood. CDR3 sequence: CASSYRSGETEAFF. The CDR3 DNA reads TGTGCCAGCAGTTACCGGTCAGGGGAGACTGAAGCTTTCTTT.